Listed below are T cell receptor beta chains from one sample, sequenced in a study of blood T cells in healthy people across ages. One entry per CDR3 protein results from TCRdb running MiXCR on the 5' RACE reads. This sample has about 1.4 million distinct CDR3 sequences; roughly 60% occur once, and the top ten carry over 5%. Sequences were obtained from blood. These receptor sequences come from a man aged 18-30 years in good health. The CDR3 runs from the conserved cysteine through the conserved F or W. D genes are given only for firm matches. Size tells how often a clone was seen (once, few, many) or the class of an expanded clone, and some rows leave it out.

J gene	V gene	D gene	clone size	CDR3 protein	CDR3 DNA
TRBJ2-3	TRBV6-5	.	few	CASSYGLGRDEADTQYF	TGTGCCAGCAGTTACGGTTTGGGCAGGGACGAGGCAGATACGCAGTATTTT
TRBJ2-5	TRBV7-9	.	once	CASSKILGETQYF	TGTGCCAGCAGCAAGATCCTCGGGGAGACCCAGTACTTC
TRBJ2-4	TRBV15	.	few	CATSRPEGPKNIQYF	TGTGCCACCAGCAGGCCCGAGGGACCGAAAAACATTCAGTACTTC
TRBJ2-7	TRBV9	.	many	CASSVAPGYEQYF	TGTGCCAGCAGCGTAGCACCAGGCTACGAGCAGTACTTC
TRBJ2-7	TRBV6-5	.	once	CASSYLRESYEQYF	TGTGCCAGCAGTTACCTTCGAGAGTCCTACGAGCAGTACTTC
TRBJ2-5	TRBV5-6	.	.	CASNIGFGQETQYF	TGTGCCAGCAACATCGGGTTTGGCCAAGAGACCCAGTACTTC
TRBJ2-1	TRBV29-1	TRBD2	.	CSVALTSGYNEQFF	TGCAGCGTTGCGCTGACTAGCGGATACAATGAGCAGTTCTTC
TRBJ1-5	TRBV6-5	.	.	CASSYGSGNQPQHF	TGTGCCAGCAGTTACGGGTCAGGTAATCAGCCCCAGCATTTT
TRBJ2-3	TRBV20-1	.	.	CSARGERLDTQYF	TGCAGTGCTAGAGGGGAGAGGTTAGATACGCAGTATTTT
TRBJ2-7	TRBV4-3	TRBD2	.	CASSLSGLAGYNEQYF	TGCGCCAGCAGCCTAAGTGGGCTAGCGGGGTACAATGAGCAGTACTTC
TRBJ2-7	TRBV7-2	TRBD1	few	CASRSGGSYEQYF	TGTGCCAGCCGGTCAGGGGGCTCCTACGAGCAGTACTTC
TRBJ2-5	TRBV6-1	.	.	CASRTNREQETQYF	TGTGCCAGCAGAACCAACAGGGAGCAAGAGACCCAGTACTTC
TRBJ2-1	TRBV6-2/TRBV6-3	.	few	CASSLAYRNEQFF	TGTGCCAGCAGTCTCGCTTACAGGAATGAGCAGTTCTTC
TRBJ2-5	TRBV3-1	TRBD1	.	CASSLSSGTDKETQYF	TGTGCCAGCAGCCTTTCTTCCGGGACAGATAAAGAGACCCAGTACTTC
TRBJ2-3	TRBV24-1	TRBD1	.	CATSDSGGRLDTQYF	TGTGCCACCAGTGATTCAGGGGGAAGGTTGGATACGCAGTATTTT
TRBJ1-1	TRBV9	TRBD1	.	CASSGTGGNEAFF	TGTGCCAGCAGCGGGACAGGAGGGAATGAAGCTTTCTTT
TRBJ2-3	TRBV7-2	TRBD2	.	CASSANSGKGTDTQYF	TGTGCCAGCAGCGCGAATAGCGGGAAGGGCACAGATACGCAGTATTTT
TRBJ2-7	TRBV20-1	.	.	CSAVHRPTSYEQYF	TGCAGTGCGGTACACCGACCGACCTCCTACGAGCAGTACTTC
TRBJ2-1	TRBV7-9	TRBD1	.	CASSRTGGAFRLIGQFF	TGTGCCAGCAGCCGGACAGGGGGCGCGTTTAGATTAATTGGGCAGTTCTTC
TRBJ2-7	TRBV6-2/TRBV6-3	.	.	CASSPPWGRIFYEQYF	TGTGCCAGCAGCCCTCCTTGGGGGCGTATTTTCTACGAGCAGTACTTC
TRBJ2-1	TRBV24-1	TRBD2	.	CATSDAKTSGRSNEQFF	TGTGCCACCAGTGACGCCAAGACTAGCGGGAGAAGTAATGAGCAGTTCTTC
TRBJ2-2	TRBV6-2/TRBV6-3	TRBD2	once	CASSYAGGGGSGELFF	TGTGCCAGCAGTTACGCGGGAGGGGGGGGCAGCGGGGAGCTGTTTTTT